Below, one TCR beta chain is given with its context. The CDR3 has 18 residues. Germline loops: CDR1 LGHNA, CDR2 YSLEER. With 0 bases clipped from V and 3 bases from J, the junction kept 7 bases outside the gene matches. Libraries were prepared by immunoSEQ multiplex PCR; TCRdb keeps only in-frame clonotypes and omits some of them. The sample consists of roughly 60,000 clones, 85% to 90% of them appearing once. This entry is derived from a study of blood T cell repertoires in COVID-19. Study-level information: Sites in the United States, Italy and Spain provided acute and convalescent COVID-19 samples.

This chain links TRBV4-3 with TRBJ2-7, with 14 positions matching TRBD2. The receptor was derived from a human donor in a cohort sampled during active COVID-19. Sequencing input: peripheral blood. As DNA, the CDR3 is TGCGCCAGCAGCCAAGACCAGACGGGACTAGCGGGGGACTACGAGCAGTACTTC. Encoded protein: CASSQDQTGLAGDYEQYF.